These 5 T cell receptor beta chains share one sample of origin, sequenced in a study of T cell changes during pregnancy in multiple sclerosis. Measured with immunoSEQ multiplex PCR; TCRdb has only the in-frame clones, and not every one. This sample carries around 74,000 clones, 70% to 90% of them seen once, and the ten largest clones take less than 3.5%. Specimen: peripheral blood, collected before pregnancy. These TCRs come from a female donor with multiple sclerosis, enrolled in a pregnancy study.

The CDR3 nucleotides are TGTGCCAGCAGTCCTAGCGGGAGGGGATACAATGAGCAGTTCTTC. It is translated as CASSPSGRGYNEQFF. The V and J genes are TRBV27 and TRBJ2-1; 12 nucleotides line up with TRBD2. The junction had 3 bases not matched to a gene; V was cut back by 5 bases and J by 4 bases. The CDR3 has 15 residues. Germline CDR1 is MNHEY and CDR2 is SMNVEV (reference sequence).

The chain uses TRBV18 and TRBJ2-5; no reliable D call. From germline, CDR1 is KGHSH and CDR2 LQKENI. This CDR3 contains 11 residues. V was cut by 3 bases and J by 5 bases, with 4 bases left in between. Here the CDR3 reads CASSPYETQYF. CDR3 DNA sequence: TGTGCCAGCTCACCTTATGAGACCCAGTACTTC.

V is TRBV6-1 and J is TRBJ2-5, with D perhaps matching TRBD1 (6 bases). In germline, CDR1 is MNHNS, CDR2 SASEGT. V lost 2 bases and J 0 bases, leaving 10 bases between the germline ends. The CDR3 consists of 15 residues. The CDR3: CASSEMTGHQETQYF. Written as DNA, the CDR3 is TGTGCCAGCAGTGAAATGACAGGCCACCAAGAGACCCAGTACTTC.

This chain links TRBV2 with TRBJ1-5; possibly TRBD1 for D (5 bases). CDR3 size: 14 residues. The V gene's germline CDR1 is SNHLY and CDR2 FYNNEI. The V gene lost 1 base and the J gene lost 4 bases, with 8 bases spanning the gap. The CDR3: CASSEEAGNQPQHF. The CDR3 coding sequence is TGTGCCAGCAGTGAAGAGGCAGGGAATCAGCCCCAGCATTTT. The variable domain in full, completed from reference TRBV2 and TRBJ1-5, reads EPEVTQTPSHQVTQMGQEVILRCVPISNHLYFYWYRQILGQKVEFLVSFYNNEISEKSEIFDDQFSVERPDGSNFTLKIRSTKLEDSAMYFCASSEEAGNQPQHFGDGTRLSIL.

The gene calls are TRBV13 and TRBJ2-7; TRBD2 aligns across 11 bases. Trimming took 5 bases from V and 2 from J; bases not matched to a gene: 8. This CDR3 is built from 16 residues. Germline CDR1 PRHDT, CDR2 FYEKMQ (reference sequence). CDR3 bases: TGTGCCAGCAGCCCTCGGACTAGCGGGCCTACCTACGAGCAGTACTTC. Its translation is CASSPRTSGPTYEQYF.